This T cell receptor (beta chain) was retrieved from a study of CD8 T cells in Susac syndrome. The CDR3 loop spans 15 amino acids. CDR1 and CDR2 from the germline V gene are MGHRA and YSYEKL. V was trimmed by 1 base and J by 1 base, leaving 8 bases between them. The multiple sclerosis controls were treatment-naive patients with relapsing-remitting disease that was stable or active. The CD8+ and CD4+ T cells were isolated magnetically using a negative isolation approach, whereas the TEMRA cells were enriched by FACS. In the case of this clonotype: The antigen is unknown.

RNA amounts of about 0.5 to 1 ug underwent reverse transcription with random hexamers. One entry per CDR3 protein, called by TCRdb with MiXCR from the immunoSEQ multiplex PCR reads. The table shows about 440,000 distinct CDR3 sequences, with 75% to 90% occurring only once. General study points: The study's TCR sequencing and HLA analysis covered a relatively small number of individuals, and the study acknowledged this.

The sequence derives from a human donor with multiple sclerosis. The V call is TRBV4-1, the J call TRBJ1-5, with D possibly matching TRBD1 (5 bases). Source material: CD8+ T cells from PBMCs. The CDR3 DNA reads as TGCGCCAGCAGCCAAGGGACAATGAGCAATCAGCCCCAGCATTTT. This sequence encodes CASSQGTMSNQPQHF.